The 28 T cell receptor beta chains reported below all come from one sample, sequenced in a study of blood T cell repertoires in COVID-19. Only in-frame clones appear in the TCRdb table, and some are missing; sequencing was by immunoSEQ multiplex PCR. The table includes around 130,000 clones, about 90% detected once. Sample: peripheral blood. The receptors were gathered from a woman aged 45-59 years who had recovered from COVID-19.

CDR3 sequence: CASPPLDRKNSPLHF. CDR3 nucleotides: TGTGCCAGCCCTCCCCTGGACAGAAAAAATTCACCCCTCCACTTT. The chain uses TRBV2 and TRBJ1-6, with D perhaps matching TRBD1 (6 bases). This CDR3 has 15 amino acids. Germline CDR1 SNHLY, CDR2 FYNNEI. The V gene lost 8 bases and the J gene lost 7 bases, with 18 bases spanning the gap. Supplemented by reference TRBV2 and TRBJ1-6, the full variable domain reads EPEVTQTPSHQVTQMGQEVILRCVPISNHLYFYWYRQILGQKVEFLVSFYNNEISEKSEIFDDQFSVERPDGSNFTLKIRSTKLEDSAMYFCASPPLDRKNSPLHFGNGTRLTVT.

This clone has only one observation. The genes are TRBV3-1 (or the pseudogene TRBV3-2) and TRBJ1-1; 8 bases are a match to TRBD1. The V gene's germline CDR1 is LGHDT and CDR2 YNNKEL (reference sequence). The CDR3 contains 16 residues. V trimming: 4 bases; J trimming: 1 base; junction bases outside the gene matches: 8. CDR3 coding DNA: TGTGCCAGCAGCCGGAAGAGAGACAGGGGGAACACTGAAGCTTTCTTT. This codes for CASSRKRDRGNTEAFF.

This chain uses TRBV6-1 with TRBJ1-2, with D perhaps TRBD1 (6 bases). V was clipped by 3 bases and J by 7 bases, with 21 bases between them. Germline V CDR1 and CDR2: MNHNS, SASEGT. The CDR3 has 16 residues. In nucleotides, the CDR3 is TGTGCCAGCAGTGACGATTACGGGGGGGCGCGTCTTGGCTACACCTTC. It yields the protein CASSDDYGGARLGYTF.

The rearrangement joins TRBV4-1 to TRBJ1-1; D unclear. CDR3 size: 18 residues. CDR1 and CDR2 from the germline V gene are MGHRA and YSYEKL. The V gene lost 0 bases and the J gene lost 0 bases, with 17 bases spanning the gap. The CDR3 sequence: CASSQDRVRYTLNTEAFF. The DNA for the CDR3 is TGCGCCAGCAGCCAAGATCGGGTCCGTTACACTCTGAACACTGAAGCTTTCTTT.

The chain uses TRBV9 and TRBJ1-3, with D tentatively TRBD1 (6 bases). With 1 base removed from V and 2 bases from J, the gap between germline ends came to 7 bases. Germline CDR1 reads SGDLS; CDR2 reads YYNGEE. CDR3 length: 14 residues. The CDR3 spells CASSVQGTGNTIYF. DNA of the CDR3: TGTGCCAGCAGCGTACAGGGGACTGGAAACACCATATATTTT.

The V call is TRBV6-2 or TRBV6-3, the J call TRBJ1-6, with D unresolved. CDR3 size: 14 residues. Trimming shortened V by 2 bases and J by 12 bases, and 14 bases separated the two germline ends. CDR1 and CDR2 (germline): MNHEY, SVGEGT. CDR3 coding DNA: TGTGCCAGCAGTTACAACGGAGGAACCCTACCCCTCCACTTT. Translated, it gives CASSYNGGTLPLHF.

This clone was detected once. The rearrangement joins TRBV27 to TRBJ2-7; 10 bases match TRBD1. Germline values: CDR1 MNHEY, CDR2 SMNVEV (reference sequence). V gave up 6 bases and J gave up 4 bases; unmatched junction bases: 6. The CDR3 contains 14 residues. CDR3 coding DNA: TGTGCCAGCAGACCGGGGACAGGGGATTACGAGCAGTACTTC. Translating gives CASRPGTGDYEQYF.

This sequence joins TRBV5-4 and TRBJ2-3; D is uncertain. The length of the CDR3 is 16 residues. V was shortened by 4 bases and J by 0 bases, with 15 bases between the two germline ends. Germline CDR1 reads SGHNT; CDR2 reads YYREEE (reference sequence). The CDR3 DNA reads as TGTGCCAGCAGCCCAGGATTCTCTCTTAGCACAGATACGCAGTATTTT. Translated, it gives CASSPGFSLSTDTQYF.

The CDR3: CASSAEYPRPTEAFF. CDR3 sequence (DNA): TGTGCCAGCAGCGCCGAATATCCGCGGCCCACTGAAGCTTTCTTT. V and J are TRBV11-3 and TRBJ1-1; D gene uncertain. The CDR3 runs 15 residues. V was cut by 5 bases and J by 4 bases, with 17 bases left in between. Per the germline V gene, CDR1 is SGHNT and CDR2 is YENEEA.

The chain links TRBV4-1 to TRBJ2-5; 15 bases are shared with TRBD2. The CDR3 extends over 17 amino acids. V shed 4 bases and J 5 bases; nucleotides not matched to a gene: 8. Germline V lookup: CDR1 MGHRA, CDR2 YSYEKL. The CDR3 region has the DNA TGCGCCAGCAGCCCCAGGACTAGCGGGGGGGCTGGGGAGACCCAGTACTTC. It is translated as CASSPRTSGGAGETQYF.

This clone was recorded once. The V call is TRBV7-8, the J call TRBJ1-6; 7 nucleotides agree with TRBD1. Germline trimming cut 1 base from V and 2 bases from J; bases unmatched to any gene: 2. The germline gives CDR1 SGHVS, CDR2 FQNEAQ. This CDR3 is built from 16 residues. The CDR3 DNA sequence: TGTGCCAGCAGCTTAGACGGACAGGCCTATAATTCACCCCTCCACTTT. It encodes CASSLDGQAYNSPLHF.

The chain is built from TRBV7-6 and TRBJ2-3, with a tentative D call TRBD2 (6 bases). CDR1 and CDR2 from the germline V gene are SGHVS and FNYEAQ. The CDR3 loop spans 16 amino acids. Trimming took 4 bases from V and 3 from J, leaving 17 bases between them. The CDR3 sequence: CASSSGPGEGTDTQYF. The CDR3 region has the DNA TGTGCCAGCAGCTCCGGACCGGGAGAGGGGACAGATACGCAGTATTTT.

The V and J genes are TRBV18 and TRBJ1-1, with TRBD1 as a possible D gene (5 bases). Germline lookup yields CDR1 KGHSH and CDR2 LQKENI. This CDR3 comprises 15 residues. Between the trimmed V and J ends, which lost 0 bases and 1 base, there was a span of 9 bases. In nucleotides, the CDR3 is TGTGCCAGCTCACCACCGGGGGGTGGGAACACTGAAGCTTTCTTT. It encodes CASSPPGGGNTEAFF.

The CDR3 protein is CASSPPGLYNEQFF. CDR3 DNA sequence: TGTGCCAGCAGTCCTCCGGGACTCTACAATGAGCAGTTCTTC. The genes are TRBV27 and TRBJ2-1, with D maybe TRBD2 (6 bases). Germline values: CDR1 MNHEY, CDR2 SMNVEV (reference sequence). V lost 5 bases, J lost 3 bases, and 11 bases lay in between. CDR3 length equals 14 residues.

The CDR3 here is CATSDPAGFNEQFF. The CDR3 DNA is TGTGCCACCAGTGACCCGGCAGGGTTCAATGAGCAGTTCTTC. The chain carries TRBV24-1 and TRBJ2-1; a possible D gene is TRBD1 (5 bases). The germline V gene has CDR1 KGHDR and CDR2 SFDVKD. V was shortened by 4 bases and J by 6 bases, with 12 bases between the two germline ends. The CDR3 runs 14 residues.

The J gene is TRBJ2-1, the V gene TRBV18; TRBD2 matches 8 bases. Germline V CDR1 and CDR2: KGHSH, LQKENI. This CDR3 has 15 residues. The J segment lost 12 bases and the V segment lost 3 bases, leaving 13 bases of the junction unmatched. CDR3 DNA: TGTGCCAGCTCACCTCAGGGACTAGAAGAGGGCCGGCAGTTCTTC. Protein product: CASSPQGLEEGRQFF.

The CDR3, as DNA: TGCAGTGCTAGTGGGGCACAGGGGTTGGTCGACGAGCAGTACTTC. It codes for CSASGAQGLVDEQYF. The rearrangement joins TRBV20-1 to TRBJ2-7, with 7 nucleotides matching TRBD1. Germline V lookup: CDR1 DFQATT, CDR2 SNEGSKA (reference sequence). This CDR3 contains 15 residues. The V and J ends lost 3 bases and 5 bases, in that order; junction bases with no gene match: 13.

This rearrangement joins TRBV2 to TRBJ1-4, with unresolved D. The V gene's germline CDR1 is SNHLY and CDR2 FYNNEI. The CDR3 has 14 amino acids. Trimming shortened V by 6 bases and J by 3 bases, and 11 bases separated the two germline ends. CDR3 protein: CASRPLASNEKLFF. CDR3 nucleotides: TGTGCCAGCAGACCATTAGCGTCTAATGAAAAACTGTTTTTT.

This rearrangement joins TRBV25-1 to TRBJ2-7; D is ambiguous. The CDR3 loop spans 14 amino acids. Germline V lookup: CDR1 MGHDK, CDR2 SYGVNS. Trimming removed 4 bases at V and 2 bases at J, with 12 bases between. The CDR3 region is CASSGTDIAYEQYF. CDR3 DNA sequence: TGTGCCAGCAGTGGTACCGACATAGCCTACGAGCAGTACTTC.

DNA of the CDR3: TGTGCCAGCAGTTCCCTATACAGATATGGCTACACCTTC. Encoded protein: CASSSLYRYGYTF. The V call is TRBV6-5, the J call TRBJ1-2; D unresolved. CDR1 MNHEY and CDR2 SVGAGI come from the germline V gene. The CDR3 has 13 residues. V was shortened by 4 bases and J by 5 bases, with 11 bases between the two germline ends.

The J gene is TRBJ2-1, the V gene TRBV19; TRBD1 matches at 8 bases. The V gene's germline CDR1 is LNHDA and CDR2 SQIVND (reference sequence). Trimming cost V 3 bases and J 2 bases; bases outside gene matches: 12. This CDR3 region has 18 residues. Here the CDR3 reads CASSMPFHRGIAYNEQFF. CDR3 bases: TGTGCCAGTAGTATGCCTTTCCACAGGGGGATCGCCTACAATGAGCAGTTCTTC.

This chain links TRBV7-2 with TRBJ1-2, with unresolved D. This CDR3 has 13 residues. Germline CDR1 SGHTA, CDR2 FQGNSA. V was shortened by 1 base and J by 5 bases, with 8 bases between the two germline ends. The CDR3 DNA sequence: TGTGCCAGCAGCTTAGGGAACAGTTATGGCTACACCTTC. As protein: CASSLGNSYGYTF.

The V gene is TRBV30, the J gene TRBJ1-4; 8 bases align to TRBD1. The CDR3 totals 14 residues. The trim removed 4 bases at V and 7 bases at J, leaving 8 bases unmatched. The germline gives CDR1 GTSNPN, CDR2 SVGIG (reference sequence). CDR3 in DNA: TGTGCCTGGACCGTGACAGGGGCAGGTGAAAAACTGTTTTTT. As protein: CAWTVTGAGEKLFF.

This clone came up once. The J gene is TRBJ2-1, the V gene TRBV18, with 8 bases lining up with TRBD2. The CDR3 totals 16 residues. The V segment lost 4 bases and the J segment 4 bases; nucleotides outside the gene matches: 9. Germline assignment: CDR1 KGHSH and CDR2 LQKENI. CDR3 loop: CASSRQGLVSYNEQFF. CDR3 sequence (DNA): TGTGCCAGCTCACGTCAGGGACTAGTCTCGTACAATGAGCAGTTCTTC.

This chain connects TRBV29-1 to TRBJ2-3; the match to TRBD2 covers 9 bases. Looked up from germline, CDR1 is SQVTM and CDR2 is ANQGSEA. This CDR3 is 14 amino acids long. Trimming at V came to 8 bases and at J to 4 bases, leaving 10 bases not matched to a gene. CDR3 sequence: CSLEGGRGADTQYF. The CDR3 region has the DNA TGCAGCCTCGAGGGCGGGAGGGGGGCAGATACGCAGTATTTT.

CDR3: CASRSRTGRNTEAFF. CDR3 coding DNA: TGTGCCAGTAGGAGCAGGACAGGGAGGAACACTGAAGCTTTCTTT. V usage is TRBV19 and J usage is TRBJ1-1; 8 bases align to TRBD1. The germline gives CDR1 LNHDA, CDR2 SQIVND (reference sequence). Trimming cost V 6 bases and J 1 base; bases outside gene matches: 7. The CDR3 runs to 15 residues.

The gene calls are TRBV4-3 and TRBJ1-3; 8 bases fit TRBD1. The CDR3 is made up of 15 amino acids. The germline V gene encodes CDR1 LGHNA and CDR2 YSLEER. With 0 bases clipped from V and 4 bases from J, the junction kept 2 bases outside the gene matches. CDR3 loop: CASSQDRGHGNTIYF. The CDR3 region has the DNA TGCGCCAGCAGCCAAGACAGGGGGCACGGAAACACCATATATTTT.

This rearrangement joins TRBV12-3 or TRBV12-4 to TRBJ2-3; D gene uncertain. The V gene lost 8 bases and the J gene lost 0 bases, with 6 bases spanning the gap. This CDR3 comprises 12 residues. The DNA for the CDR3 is TGTGCCAGCTCGTCTAGCACAGATACGCAGTATTTT. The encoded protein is CASSSSTDTQYF.